The 18 T cell receptor beta chains presented below share a single source sample, sequenced in a study of blood T cells in healthy people across ages. The authors ran a second PCR of about 7 to 12 cycles using a sample-barcoded 5' primer and a J-beta primer mix. TCRdb passed the 5' RACE reads through MiXCR, listing each CDR3 protein once. The table includes 700,000 to 900,000 distinct CDR3 sequences, approximately 24% detected once. Another study also made use of these data, one on T cells of mothers and their children.

The material sequenced was blood. These receptors were collected from a boy younger than 18 in good health.

This sequence joins TRBV12-3 or TRBV12-4 and TRBJ2-2, with 9 bases fitting TRBD2. The CDR3 totals 14 residues. The junction had 6 bases not matched to a gene; V was cut back by 7 bases and J by 6 bases. CDR3 protein: CASKQAGGSGELFF. CDR3 DNA: TGTGCCAGCAAACAAGCGGGGGGATCCGGGGAGCTGTTTTTT.

The chain joins TRBV5-1 to TRBJ1-1, with a weak D call TRBD1 (6 bases). The V and J ends lost 4 bases and 1 base respectively, with 17 bases between them. Germline V lookup: CDR1 SGHRS, CDR2 YFSETQ. CDR3 length: 16 amino acids. The DNA for the CDR3 is TGCGCCAGCAGCCGGACAGCGGGGGGCGAGAACACTGAAGCTTTCTTT. Translating gives CASSRTAGGENTEAFF.

The V gene is TRBV24-1, the J gene TRBJ2-5, with TRBD1 identical over 7 bases. V lost 4 bases, J lost 0 bases, and 4 bases stayed unmatched. CDR3 size: 15 residues. CDR1 is KGHDR and CDR2 is SFDVKD in the germline V gene. CDR3 nucleotides: TGTGCCACCAGTGACCCCGGGACAGACCAAGAGACCCAGTACTTC. Its protein is CATSDPGTDQETQYF.

This clonotype was detected a few times. The rearrangement links TRBV28 to TRBJ1-3; TRBD1 matches at 8 bases. V dropped 5 bases and J dropped 3; count of bases not matched to a gene: 6. The V gene's germline CDR1 is MDHEN and CDR2 SYDVKM. There are 15 residues in the CDR3. The CDR3 DNA sequence: TGTGCCAGCAGTCTACAGGGGGTTGGTGGAAACACCATATATTTT. It encodes CASSLQGVGGNTIYF.

The chain's CDR3 is CASSLDTGALAGELFF. CDR3 sequence (DNA): TGTGCCAGCAGCTTAGATACAGGGGCGCTAGCCGGGGAGCTGTTTTTT. This chain uses TRBV7-3 with TRBJ2-2; 7 bases agree with TRBD1. Trimming took 2 bases from V and 6 from J; bases not matched to a gene: 9. The germline V gene has CDR1 SGHTA and CDR2 FQGTGA. This CDR3 comprises 16 residues.

The V gene is TRBV5-1, the J gene TRBJ2-5; the D gene is possibly TRBD2 (6 bases). The length of the CDR3 is 13 residues. Trimming took 4 bases from V and 2 from J, leaving 9 bases between them. Germline CDR1 is SGHRS and CDR2 is YFSETQ. This CDR3 reads CASSADYQETQYF. CDR3 bases: TGCGCCAGCAGCGCGGACTATCAAGAGACCCAGTACTTC.

This chain uses TRBV13 with TRBJ2-7, with TRBD2 as a possible D gene (5 bases). Looked up from germline, CDR1 is PRHDT and CDR2 is FYEKMQ (reference sequence). V lost 6 bases to trimming and J lost 0 bases, with 9 bases between them. This CDR3 has 13 amino acids. This CDR3 reads CASSYTSSYEQYF. CDR3 DNA sequence: TGTGCCAGCAGTTACACTAGCTCCTACGAGCAGTACTTC.

This clonotype was seen a handful of times. The chain uses TRBV24-1 and TRBJ2-5, with TRBD2 as a possible D gene (5 bases). The germline gives CDR1 KGHDR, CDR2 SFDVKD. Trimming took 6 bases from V and 5 from J, leaving 12 bases between them. The CDR3 is 13 residues long. The CDR3 DNA reads as TGTGCCACCAGTACTAGAGATGGCGAGACCCAGTACTTC. This sequence encodes CATSTRDGETQYF.

This CDR3 reads CASSQAFWGAGGYTF. CDR3 sequence (DNA): TGCGCCAGCAGCCAGGCGTTTTGGGGGGCCGGTGGCTACACCTTC. This sequence joins TRBV4-1 and TRBJ1-2; the D gene is possibly TRBD1 (6 bases). Germline V gene sequence: CDR1 MGHRA, CDR2 YSYEKL. The CDR3 has 15 residues. The germline V and J ends were trimmed by 3 bases and 7 bases, with 18 bases remaining between them.

V gene TRBV7-2 combines with J gene TRBJ2-7; a possible D gene is TRBD2 (6 bases). The CDR3 covers 14 residues. Germline CDR1 SGHTA, CDR2 FQGNSA. V gave up 3 bases and J gave up 0 bases, with 9 bases separating them. CDR3 DNA: TGTGCCAGCAGCTTCGGGGGTCGCTCCTACGAGCAGTACTTC. This codes for CASSFGGRSYEQYF.

The chain links TRBV6-5 to TRBJ1-5; 8 bases match TRBD1. CDR3 length: 16 amino acids. The junction had 14 bases not matched to a gene; V was cut back by 2 bases and J by 11 bases. CDR1 is MNHEY and CDR2 is SVGAGI in the germline V gene. CDR3 sequence reads: CASSYVSGTGVRSQHF. CDR3 nucleotides: TGTGCCAGCAGTTACGTCTCCGGGACAGGCGTGAGGTCCCAGCATTTT.

The rearrangement links TRBV14 to TRBJ2-1; weak D call: TRBD2 (6 bases). Germline CDR1 and CDR2: SGHDN and FVKESK. The CDR3 length is 12 residues. Between the trimmed V and J ends, which lost 4 bases and 9 bases, there was a span of 10 bases. CDR3 residues: CASSRAGIEQFF. The CDR3 nucleotides are TGTGCCAGCAGCCGGGCGGGGATTGAGCAGTTCTTC. Looking up the rest from reference TRBV14 and TRBJ2-1 gives the full variable domain: EAGVTQFPSHSVIEKGQTVTLRCDPISGHDNLYWYRRVMGKEIKFLLHFVKESKQDESGMPNNRFLAERTGGTYSTLKVQPAELEDSGVYFCASSRAGIEQFFGPGTRLTVL.

On this clonotype: One end of the junction fails to match germline, which may point to a read error. The chain is built from TRBV15 and TRBJ2-1; TRBD1 is a possible D gene (5 bases). Germline-derived CDR1 and CDR2 are LNHNV and YYDKDF (reference sequence). This CDR3 spans 14 amino acids. Here the CDR3 DNA reads TGTGCCACCAGCCTTAGGGGTCGGACCTACGAGCAGTCCTTC. Translated: CATSLRGRTYEQSF.

To note about this clonotype: A junction end diverges from the germline sequence, so it may reflect a read error. The rearrangement links TRBV29-1 to TRBJ2-1, with D uncertain. This CDR3 region has 16 residues. Germline CDR1 reads SQVTM; CDR2 reads ANQGSEA. CDR3 bases: TGCAGCGTTGATTGGGCCCCCGCGACCTCTTCCAATGGGCAGTTCTTC. Its translation is CSVDWAPATSSNGQFF.

The V call is TRBV9, the J call TRBJ2-7, with 9 positions matching TRBD1. V was pared by 1 base and J by 2 bases, with 4 bases of the junction left unmatched. The CDR3 is made up of 15 amino acids. CDR1 and CDR2 (germline): SGDLS, YYNGEE. The DNA for the CDR3 is TGTGCCAGCAGCGTACACAGGGGGCCCCCCTACGAGCAGTACTTC. This translates into CASSVHRGPPYEQYF.

V and J are TRBV20-1 and TRBJ1-4; perhaps TRBD1 as D (6 bases). CDR1 DFQATT and CDR2 SNEGSKA come from the germline V gene (reference sequence). The V and J ends lost 6 bases and 3 bases respectively, with 17 bases between them. The CDR3 contains 15 residues. The CDR3 region is CSAKRSQGANEKLFF. CDR3 bases: TGCAGTGCAAAGAGGTCACAGGGAGCTAATGAAAAACTGTTTTTT.

This clonotype has only a few counts. V is TRBV2 and J is TRBJ2-2; 8 positions agree with TRBD1. This CDR3 is 16 amino acids long. J was trimmed by 0 bases and V by 6 bases; bases with no gene match: 6. The germline V gene has CDR1 SNHLY and CDR2 FYNNEI. Written as DNA, the CDR3 is TGTGCCAGCAGGGAAACAGGGGGAACGAACACCGGGGAGCTGTTTTTT. This encodes CASRETGGTNTGELFF.

This clonotype was observed a few times. The chain has TRBV20-1 and TRBJ2-5; 8 bases line up with TRBD2. The end of the DNA is better explained by TRBJ2-1, so the J call may be wrong. Per germline, CDR1 DFQATT and CDR2 SNEGSKA (reference sequence). The CDR3 runs to 14 residues. The CDR3 DNA follows: TGCAGTGCTAGACCAGCGGGGGCCCGCAATGAGCAGTTCTTC. Translated, it gives CSARPAGARNEQFF.